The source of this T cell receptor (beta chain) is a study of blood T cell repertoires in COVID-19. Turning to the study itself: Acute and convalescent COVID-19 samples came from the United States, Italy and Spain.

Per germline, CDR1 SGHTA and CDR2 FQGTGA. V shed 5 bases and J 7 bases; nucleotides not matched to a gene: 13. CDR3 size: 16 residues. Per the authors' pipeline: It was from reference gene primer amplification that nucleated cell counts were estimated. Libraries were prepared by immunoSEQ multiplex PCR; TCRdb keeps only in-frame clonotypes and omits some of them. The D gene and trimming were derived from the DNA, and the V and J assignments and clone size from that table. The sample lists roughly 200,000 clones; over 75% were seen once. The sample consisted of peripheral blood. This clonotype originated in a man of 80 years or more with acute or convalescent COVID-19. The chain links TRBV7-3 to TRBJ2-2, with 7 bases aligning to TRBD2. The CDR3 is CASSRPSAGAVGELFF. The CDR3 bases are TGTGCCAGCAGCCGTCCGTCTGCGGGAGCGGTCGGGGAGCTGTTTTTT. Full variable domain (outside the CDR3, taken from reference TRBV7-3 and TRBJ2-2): GAGVSQTPSNKVTEKGKYVELRCDPISGHTALYWYRQSLGQGPEFLIYFQGTGAADDSGLPNDRFFAVRPEGSVSTLKIQRTERGDSAVYLCASSRPSAGAVGELFFGEGSRLTVL.